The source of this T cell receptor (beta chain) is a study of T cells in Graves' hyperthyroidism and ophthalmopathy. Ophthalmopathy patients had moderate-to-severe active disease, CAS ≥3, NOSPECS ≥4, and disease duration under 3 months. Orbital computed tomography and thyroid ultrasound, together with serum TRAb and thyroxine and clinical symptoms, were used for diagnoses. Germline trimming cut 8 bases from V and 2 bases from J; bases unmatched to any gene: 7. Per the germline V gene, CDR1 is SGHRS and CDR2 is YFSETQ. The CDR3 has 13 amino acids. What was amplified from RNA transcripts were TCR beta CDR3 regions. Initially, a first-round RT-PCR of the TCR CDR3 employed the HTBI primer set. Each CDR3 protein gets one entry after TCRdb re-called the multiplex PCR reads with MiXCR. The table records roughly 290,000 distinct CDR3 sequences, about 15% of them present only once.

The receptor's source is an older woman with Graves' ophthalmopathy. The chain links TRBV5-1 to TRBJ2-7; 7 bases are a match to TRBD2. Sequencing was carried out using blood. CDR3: CARRERPTYEQYF. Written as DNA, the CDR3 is TGCGCCAGGCGGGAGAGGCCCACCTACGAGCAGTACTTC.